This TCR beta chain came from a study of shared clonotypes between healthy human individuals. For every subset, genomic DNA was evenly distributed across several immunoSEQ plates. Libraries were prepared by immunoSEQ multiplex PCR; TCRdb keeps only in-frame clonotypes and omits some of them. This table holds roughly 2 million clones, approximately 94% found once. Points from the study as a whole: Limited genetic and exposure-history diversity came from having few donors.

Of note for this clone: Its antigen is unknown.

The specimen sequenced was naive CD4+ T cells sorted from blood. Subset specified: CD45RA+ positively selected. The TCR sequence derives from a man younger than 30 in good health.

Written as DNA, the CDR3 is TGTGCCAACATACCTGGGACAGGGAACGAGAACACTGAAGCTTTCTTT. Protein sequence: CANIPGTGNENTEAFF. This rearrangement joins TRBV12-1 to TRBJ1-1; the D call of TRBD1 is as the table states it, not checked on the DNA. TRBV12-1 corresponds to a pseudogene. The CDR3 is made up of 16 amino acids.